A single sample gave rise to the 10 T cell receptor beta chains below, sequenced in a study of T cells after yellow fever vaccination. TCRdb called the 5' RACE reads again in MiXCR, with one record for every CDR3 protein. Of about 300,000 distinct CDR3 sequences in the sample, 7.5% to 9.5% were seen once. The sequenced sample was CD4+ T cells sorted from PBMCs, obtained 5 days after the yellow fever booster vaccination. The receptor set was obtained from a man aged 18 to 30 who received the YFV17D yellow fever vaccine.

This chain connects TRBV20-1 to TRBJ2-5; no clear D. The CDR3 is made up of 12 amino acids. Germline CDR1 and CDR2: DFQATT and SNEGSKA (reference sequence). V was pared by 2 bases and J by 4 bases, with 8 bases between. CDR3 residues: CSARLSPETQYF. CDR3 coding DNA: TGCAGTGCTAGACTCTCCCCAGAGACCCAGTACTTC.

This clonotype was detected only a few times. V is TRBV6-1 and J is TRBJ1-1; D is uncertain. The CDR3 has 15 residues. CDR1 and CDR2 (germline): MNHNS, SASEGT. Trimming pared 0 bases from V and 3 bases from J, leaving 11 bases between. CDR3 amino acids: CASSEAVRRYTEAFF. The CDR3 DNA sequence: TGTGCCAGCAGTGAAGCGGTCAGGAGATACACTGAAGCTTTCTTT.

This clonotype was seen only a few times. This chain's CDR3 is CASTLRFLSYEQYV. In nucleotides, the CDR3 is TGTGCCAGCACCCTCCGTTTCCTCTCCTACGAGCAGTACGTC. The rearrangement links TRBV2 to TRBJ2-7; D is uncertain. Trimming left V 7 bases short and J 0 bases short, with 13 bases between. This CDR3 has 14 amino acids. From germline, CDR1 is SNHLY and CDR2 FYNNEI.

This chain links TRBV10-3 with TRBJ1-2; TRBD1 aligns across 7 bases. The CDR3 loop spans 14 amino acids. V was clipped by 7 bases and J by 8 bases; unmatched bases: 13. Germline CDR1 reads ENHRY; CDR2 reads SYGVKD. The CDR3 nucleotides are TGTGCCATCAAAAGTCGGGACAGCCGTCGAGGCTACACCTTC. Translation: CAIKSRDSRRGYTF.

This clonotype turned up a few times. The chain combines TRBV7-3 with TRBJ2-7; 12 bases map to TRBD2. The CDR3 sequence is 15 residues long. The J segment lost 3 bases and the V segment lost 5 bases, leaving 5 bases of the junction unmatched. Germline V gene sequence: CDR1 SGHTA, CDR2 FQGTGA. CDR3 in DNA: TGTGCCAGCAGCCTAGCGGGGGGGCAAATCTACGAGCAGTACTTC. It codes for CASSLAGGQIYEQYF.

This clonotype was counted between two and nine times. V usage is TRBV12-3 or TRBV12-4 and J usage is TRBJ2-5, with D perhaps given as TRBD1 or TRBD2 (6 bases each). V gave up 8 bases and J gave up 4 bases, with 11 bases separating them. This CDR3 has 12 amino acids. DNA of the CDR3: TGTGCCAGCCGGAGGGGGGTAGAGACCCAGTACTTC. The encoded protein is CASRRGVETQYF.

This CDR3 reads CAISDLRTASSYEQYF. The CDR3 nucleotides read TGTGCCATCAGTGACTTACGGACGGCGAGCTCCTACGAGCAGTACTTC. This chain links TRBV10-3 with TRBJ2-7, with unresolved D. The CDR3 runs to 16 residues. Trimming shortened V by 3 bases and J by 0 bases, and 15 bases separated the two germline ends. Germline CDR1 is ENHRY and CDR2 is SYGVKD.

The chain couples TRBV18 to TRBJ1-2, with TRBD1 matching over 9 bases. Germline V CDR1 and CDR2: KGHSH, LQKENI. This CDR3 region has 16 residues. V shed 6 bases and J 11 bases; nucleotides not matched to a gene: 19. The CDR3 sequence: CASSAGTGSDVEGYTF. In DNA, the CDR3 is TGTGCCAGCTCCGCCGGGACAGGGTCGGACGTTGAAGGTTACACCTTC. The variable domain in full, with the rest retrieved from reference TRBV18 and TRBJ1-2, is NAGVMQNPRHLVRRRGQEARLRCSPMKGHSHVYWYRQLPEEGLKFMVYLQKENIIDESGMPKERFSAEFPKEGPSILRIQQVVRGDSAAYFCASSAGTGSDVEGYTFGSGTRLTVV.

There are a few counts of this clonotype. V usage is TRBV5-1 and J usage is TRBJ1-3; D gene ambiguous. This CDR3 comprises 15 residues. With 4 bases removed from V and 2 bases from J, the gap between germline ends came to 13 bases. Per the germline V gene, CDR1 is SGHRS and CDR2 is YFSETQ. The CDR3: CASSLIGVAGNTIYF. The CDR3 DNA is TGCGCCAGCAGCCTTATTGGAGTGGCTGGAAACACCATATATTTT.

The chain combines TRBV27 with TRBJ1-4, with D possibly being TRBD1 (5 bases). Germline-derived CDR1 and CDR2 are MNHEY and SMNVEV (reference sequence). This CDR3 comprises 14 residues. Trimming shortened V by 2 bases and J by 3 bases, and 7 bases separated the two germline ends. The CDR3 DNA reads TGTGCCAGCAGTTTAATGGGGGCTAATGAAAAACTGTTTTTT. Translated, it gives CASSLMGANEKLFF.